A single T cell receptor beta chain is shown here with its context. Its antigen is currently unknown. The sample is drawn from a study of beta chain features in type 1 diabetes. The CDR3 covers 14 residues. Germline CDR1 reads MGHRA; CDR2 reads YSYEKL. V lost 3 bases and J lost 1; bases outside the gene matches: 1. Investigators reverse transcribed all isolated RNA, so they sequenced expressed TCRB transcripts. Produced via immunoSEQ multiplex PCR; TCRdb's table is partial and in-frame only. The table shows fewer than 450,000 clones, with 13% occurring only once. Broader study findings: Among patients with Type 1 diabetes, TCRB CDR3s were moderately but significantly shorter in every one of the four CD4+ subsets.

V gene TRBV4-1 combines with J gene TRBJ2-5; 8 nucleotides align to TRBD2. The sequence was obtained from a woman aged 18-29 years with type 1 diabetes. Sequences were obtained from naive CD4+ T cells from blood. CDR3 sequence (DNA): TGCGCCAGCAGCCAGACTAGCGCCCAAGAGACCCAGTACTTC. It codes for CASSQTSAQETQYF.